A single sample is the source of the 5 T cell receptor beta chains below, sequenced in a study of tumor-infiltrating T cells and Merkel cell polyomavirus. Study context: The T cells studied were CD8+ and recognized the Merkel cell polyomavirus KLL epitope.

Every patient's tumor was robustly positive for Merkel cell polyomavirus Large T antigen on immunohistochemistry. The repertoire was sequenced with immunoSEQ multiplex PCR; TCRdb's copy has only in-frame clones and lacks some. Among over 20,000 clones listed, 87% were seen once. Sequenced input: lymph node tissue. The receptor source for this set is a man aged 50-59 years with Merkel cell carcinoma.

The J gene is TRBJ2-3, the V gene TRBV6-5; 8 nucleotides line up with TRBD2. With V trimmed by 0 bases and J by 7 bases, 9 bases remained unmatched. The germline V gene has CDR1 MNHEY and CDR2 SVGAGI. The CDR3 runs to 16 residues. The CDR3 reads CASSYSSGGAVHTQYF. The CDR3 DNA is TGTGCCAGCAGTTACTCGAGCGGGGGCGCCGTTCATACGCAGTATTTT.

This clone was counted a single time. The chain has TRBV19 and TRBJ2-1; maybe TRBD1 (5 bases). The V and J ends lost 6 bases and 9 bases respectively, with 15 bases between them. Germline values: CDR1 LNHDA, CDR2 SQIVND (reference sequence). The CDR3 is 13 amino acids. The CDR3 protein is CASSPDRGSEQFF. DNA for the CDR3: TGTGCCAGTAGCCCCGATAGGGGTAGTGAGCAGTTCTTC.

The chain combines TRBV11-2 with TRBJ2-1; D is perhaps TRBD2 (6 bases). The germline CDR1 and CDR2 sequences are SGHAT and FQNNGV. The ends were cut back, 5 bases at V and 8 bases at J, with 13 bases in the middle. The CDR3 covers 13 residues. For the CDR3, the DNA is TGTGCCAGCAGCCCGTGGGAGCGGGATGAGCAGTTCTTC. It codes for CASSPWERDEQFF.

The chain combines TRBV27 with TRBJ2-1; TRBD1 is a possible D gene (6 bases). Germline V CDR1 and CDR2: MNHEY, SMNVEV (reference sequence). The CDR3 has 16 amino acids. V was trimmed by 1 base and J by 3 bases, leaving 13 bases between them. The CDR3 sequence is CASSLLSVGHYNEQFF. In nucleotides, the CDR3 is TGTGCCAGCAGTTTATTATCGGTGGGACACTACAATGAGCAGTTCTTC.

V and J are TRBV30 and TRBJ2-7; a weak D match, TRBD1 (6 bases). This CDR3 is 18 amino acids long. Germline CDR1 GTSNPN, CDR2 SVGIG (reference sequence). V gave up 2 bases and J gave up 6 bases, with 29 bases separating them. Here the CDR3 DNA reads TGTGCCTGGAGTCAATTTTCGGGACAAAGTTCCCCCCACGGCGAGCAGTACTTC. Translating it yields CAWSQFSGQSSPHGEQYF.